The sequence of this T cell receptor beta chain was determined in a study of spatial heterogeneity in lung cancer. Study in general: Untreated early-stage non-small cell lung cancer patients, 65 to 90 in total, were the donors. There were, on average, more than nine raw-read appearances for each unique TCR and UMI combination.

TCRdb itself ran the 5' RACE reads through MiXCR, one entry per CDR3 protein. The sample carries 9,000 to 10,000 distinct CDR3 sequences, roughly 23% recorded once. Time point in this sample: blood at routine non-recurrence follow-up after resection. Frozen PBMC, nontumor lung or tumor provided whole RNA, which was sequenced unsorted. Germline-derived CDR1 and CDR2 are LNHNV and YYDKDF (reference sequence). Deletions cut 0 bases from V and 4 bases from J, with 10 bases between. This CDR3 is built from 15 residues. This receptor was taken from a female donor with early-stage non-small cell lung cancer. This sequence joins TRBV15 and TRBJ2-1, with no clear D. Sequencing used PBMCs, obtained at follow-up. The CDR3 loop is CATSRDLPLYNEQFF. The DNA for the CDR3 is TGTGCCACCAGCAGAGATCTCCCGCTGTACAATGAGCAGTTCTTC.